This entry describes one TCR beta chain. Random hexamers served to reverse transcribe roughly 0.45 to 1 ug RNA. One entry per CDR3 protein, called by TCRdb with MiXCR from the immunoSEQ multiplex PCR reads. The sample includes fewer than 350,000 distinct CDR3 sequences, around nine tenths of them seen just once. This entry comes from a study of CD8 T cells in Susac syndrome. V was pared by 3 bases and J by 3 bases, with 21 bases between. The CDR3 length is 16 residues. CDR1 is DFQATT and CDR2 is SNEGSKA in the germline V gene (reference sequence). The receptor comes from a human donor with multiple sclerosis. The source material was CD8+ T cells from PBMCs. The chain has TRBV20-1 and TRBJ2-7; perhaps TRBD2 as D (6 bases). This CDR3 reads CSARDFSGREGYEQYF. The CDR3, as DNA: TGCAGTGCTAGGGACTTTAGCGGAAGAGAGGGCTACGAGCAGTACTTC.